The present T cell receptor (beta chain) was sequenced within a study of PD-1 blockade in classical Hodgkin lymphoma. V gave up 2 bases and J gave up 2 bases; unmatched junction bases: 3. Germline values: CDR1 SGHRS, CDR2 YFSETQ. The CDR3 contains 14 residues. About this clone: The antigen is not known.

The method was immunoSEQ multiplex PCR; TCRdb's version includes in-frame clones alone and lacks a portion of them. The sample has 35,000 to 50,000 clones, 55% to 70% seen once. Time point defined: cycle 4 day 1 (C4D1), after less than seven weeks of nivolumab. Each patient relapsed following autologous stem cell transplantation, and prior brentuximab vedotin exposure differed. General study points: There was a significant rise in CD4+ TCR diversity by C4D1, with no such rise for CD8+. Partial responders and progressors had significantly lower baseline TCR diversity. At baseline, newly diagnosed patients reportedly showed less TCR diversity than healthy donors. Patients excluded were those beginning nivolumab under 1 year after ASCT.

The sequence was collected from a human donor with classical Hodgkin lymphoma. The chain recombines TRBV5-1 with TRBJ2-5; TRBD1 aligns across 7 bases. The sample here was peripheral blood mononuclear cells (PBMCs), taken before the fourth cycle of nivolumab. CDR3 amino acids: CASSFSGQQETQYF. CDR3 in DNA: TGCGCCAGCAGCTTTTCGGGACAGCAAGAGACCCAGTACTTC.